The text below deals with one TCR beta chain. Its target is not known. V lost 7 bases, J lost 0 bases, and 16 bases lay in between. Germline V gene data show CDR1 as SGHRS and CDR2 as YFSETQ. The CDR3 spans 15 residues. This record comes from a study of PD-1 blockade in classical Hodgkin lymphoma. Study-wide background: With a 2-week interval, patients received intravenous nivolumab at 3 mg/kg.

Study-wide results and caveats: The study found that TCR diversity rose significantly by C4D1 in CD4+ but not CD8+ cells. Reported baseline diversity: healthy donors highest, relapsed/refractory patients lowest. Prior to therapy, complete responders displayed diversity much like that of newly diagnosed patients.

Produced via immunoSEQ multiplex PCR; TCRdb's table is partial and in-frame only. This table holds 20,000 to 25,000 clones, 74% found once. Each of the patients experienced relapse following autologous stem cell transplantation, and their brentuximab vedotin exposure differed. This specimen was peripheral blood mononuclear cells (PBMCs), taken at baseline. The chain employs TRBV5-1 and TRBJ1-2, with D hard to call. This sequence originates from a human donor with classical Hodgkin lymphoma. In DNA, the CDR3 is TGCGCCAGCGGCCTAAGAGGGCAATCTAACTATGGCTACACCTTC. Protein product: CASGLRGQSNYGYTF.